What follows describes a single T cell receptor beta chain. Healthy Caucasian individuals made up all the donors. Germline CDR1 is SQVTM and CDR2 is ANQGSEA. There are 13 residues in the CDR3. V gave up 5 bases and J gave up 0 bases, with 8 bases separating them. Template switching supplied a universal primer site; unique molecular identifiers were carried on the cDNA. Each CDR3 protein gets one entry after TCRdb re-called the 5' RACE reads with MiXCR. Here the sample spans 1,800,000 or so distinct CDR3 sequences, under 35% being singletons. This specimen comes from a study of identical twins. The sequencing input was cord blood. J is TRBJ2-4 and V is TRBV29-1; D gene ambiguous. The sequence derives from a newborn girl in good health. The CDR3 DNA sequence: TGCAGCGTTCCCGACGGAGCCAAAAACATTCAGTACTTC. It yields the protein CSVPDGAKNIQYF.